These 10 T cell receptor beta chains were all obtained from the same sample, sequenced in a study of blood T cell repertoires in COVID-19 (dated by TCRdb to 2020 to 2021). Libraries were prepared through the immunoSEQ multiplex PCR assay. TCRdb re-hosts the immuneACCESS table, in-frame sequences only. Its copies lack some clones; in the studies checked, an unresolved V gene accounts for under half of them, and the cause for the rest is not known. The sample data list more than 95,000 clones, and 70% to 75% of these were observed just once. The ten largest account for around 6.2% of the sample. Material: peripheral blood. The receptors were gathered from an elderly man with COVID-19, enrolled during active disease.

This chain uses TRBV28 with TRBJ1-1; D is possibly TRBD1 (5 bases). The germline CDR1 and CDR2 sequences are MDHEN and SYDVKM. The CDR3 length is 17 residues. V dropped 5 bases and J dropped 5 bases, with 24 bases sitting between them. The CDR3 DNA reads TGTGCCAGCAGTGCTCACGACGGCGGGACGGGTTTGACTGAAGCTTTCTTT. Translated, it gives CASSAHDGGTGLTEAFF.

The rearrangement links TRBV5-1 to TRBJ2-1, with TRBD2 identical over 12 bases. V gave up 4 bases and J gave up 0 bases; unmatched junction bases: 17. The CDR3 has 21 residues. CDR1 is SGHRS and CDR2 is YFSETQ in the germline V gene. As DNA, the CDR3 is TGCGCCAGCAGCCCCCGGGCGGCTAGCGGGAGGGCCGGGAGCTCCTACAATGAGCAGTTCTTC. This codes for CASSPRAASGRAGSSYNEQFF.

In this sample, this clone turned up once. The chain couples TRBV5-4 to TRBJ2-1; TRBD2 matches 14 bases. CDR3 length equals 16 residues. Trimming at V came to 4 bases and at J to 5 bases, leaving 5 bases not matched to a gene. The germline V gene encodes CDR1 SGHNT and CDR2 YYREEE (reference sequence). The CDR3 DNA reads as TGTGCCAGCAGCGGGACTAGCGGGAGATTTAACAATGAGCAGTTCTTC. Amino acids: CASSGTSGRFNNEQFF.

This chain joins TRBV18 and TRBJ1-1; D gene unclear. The CDR3 totals 13 residues. The V gene lost 6 bases and the J gene lost 3 bases, with 11 bases spanning the gap. Germline loops: CDR1 KGHSH, CDR2 LQKENI. The CDR3 loop is CASSGRADTEAFF. Here the CDR3 DNA reads TGTGCCAGCTCCGGGCGGGCAGACACTGAAGCTTTCTTT.

The genes are TRBV5-1 and TRBJ2-2; 11 nucleotides agree with TRBD2. The germline V gene encodes CDR1 SGHRS and CDR2 YFSETQ. The ends lost 4 bases at V and 0 bases at J; junction bases unmatched: 5. CDR3 length equals 17 residues. CDR3 residues: CASSLTSGRANTGELFF. CDR3 nucleotides: TGCGCCAGCAGCCTCACTAGCGGGAGAGCGAACACCGGGGAGCTGTTTTTT.

This rearrangement joins TRBV19 to TRBJ1-2, with TRBD1 matching 11 bases. Germline V gene lookup returns CDR1 LNHDA and CDR2 SQIVND (reference sequence). CDR3 length equals 16 residues. V lost 2 bases and J lost 7; bases outside the gene matches: 9. DNA for the CDR3: TGTGCCAGTAGTATACGGGCGGACAGGGGGCTGCTTGGCTACACCTTC. It specifies CASSIRADRGLLGYTF.

This chain joins TRBV11-2 and TRBJ2-2; D may be TRBD2 (5 bases). The CDR3 runs to 16 residues. Germline V gives CDR1 SGHAT, CDR2 FQNNGV. The V and J ends lost 1 base and 6 bases respectively, with 15 bases between them. The CDR3 DNA reads TGTGCCAGCAGCTTAGTTGAGGGTAACACGGCCGGGGAGCTGTTTTTT. This translates into CASSLVEGNTAGELFF.

This chain uses TRBV7-8 with TRBJ2-5, with no clear D. V shed 2 bases and J shed 2 bases, with 6 bases lying between them. This CDR3 comprises 13 residues. Germline loops: CDR1 SGHVS, CDR2 FQNEAQ. In DNA, the CDR3 is TGTGCCAGCAGCTTAATGCGTCAAGAGACCCAGTACTTC. Translated, it gives CASSLMRQETQYF.

The rearrangement joins TRBV7-2 to TRBJ2-3; TRBD1 agrees at 9 bases. This CDR3 spans 14 amino acids. CDR1 is SGHTA and CDR2 is FQGNSA in the germline V gene. The V and J ends lost 7 bases and 1 base, in that order; junction bases with no gene match: 3. CDR3 sequence (DNA): TGTGCCAGCAACAGGGACAGGGGCACAGATACGCAGTATTTT. Amino acids: CASNRDRGTDTQYF.

The gene calls are TRBV19 and TRBJ1-6; TRBD1 is a possible D gene (5 bases). V was clipped by 4 bases and J by 14 bases, with 12 bases between them. This CDR3 has 12 residues. CDR1 is LNHDA, CDR2 SQIVND, per germline (reference sequence). The CDR3: CASSRRGVALHF. The DNA of the CDR3 is TGTGCCAGTAGTAGGAGGGGAGTGGCCCTCCACTTT. Full variable domain (missing parts from reference TRBV19 and TRBJ1-6): DGGITQSPKYLFRKEGQNVTLSCEQNLNHDAMYWYRQDPGQGLRLIYYSQIVNDFQKGDIAEGYSVSREKKESFPLTVTSAQKNPTAFYLCASSRRGVALHFGNGTRLTVT.